One sample yielded the 30 T cell receptor beta chains listed below, sequenced in a study of cytomegalovirus exposure and HLA in healthy donors. Sequencing was performed with immunoSEQ multiplex PCR; in TCRdb, only in-frame clones are kept and a portion is missing. The sample has about 130,000 clones; roughly nine tenths are singletons. The specimen was PBMCs. These receptors all come from a woman aged 18-29 years in good health and CMV-seronegative.

This sequence joins TRBV10-3 and TRBJ2-7, with 12 nucleotides matching TRBD2. Trimming cost V 0 bases and J 3 bases; bases outside gene matches: 12. The V gene's germline CDR1 is ENHRY and CDR2 SYGVKD. The CDR3 runs 19 residues. This CDR3 reads CAISESKVTSGRTGYEQYF. CDR3 nucleotides: TGTGCCATCAGTGAGTCTAAGGTTACTAGCGGGAGGACAGGCTACGAGCAGTACTTC.

The J gene is TRBJ2-7, the V gene TRBV5-5, with 10 bases aligning to TRBD2. Germline assignment: CDR1 SGHKS and CDR2 YYEKEE (reference sequence). V lost 2 bases to trimming and J lost 2 bases; unmatched junction nucleotides: 7. The CDR3 has 16 amino acids. CDR3 region: CASSLSTTSGTYEQYF. The CDR3 coding sequence is TGTGCCAGCAGCTTATCGACCACTAGCGGGACCTACGAGCAGTACTTC. Together with reference TRBV5-5 and TRBJ2-7, the CDR3 gives the full variable domain: DAGVTQSPTHLIKTRGQQVTLRCSPISGHKSVSWYQQVLGQGPQFIFQYYEKEERGRGNFPDRFSARQFPNYSSELNVNALLLGDSALYLCASSLSTTSGTYEQYFGPGTRLTVT.

Only a few counts were recorded for this clone. The rearrangement uses TRBV11-2 and TRBJ1-2, with unresolved D. This CDR3 is built from 12 residues. CDR1 is SGHAT and CDR2 is FQNNGV in the germline V gene. Trimming took 5 bases from V and 6 from J, leaving 10 bases between them. CDR3 residues: CASSPEVNGYTF. The CDR3 DNA reads TGTGCCAGCAGCCCAGAGGTGAATGGCTACACCTTC.

This clone was recorded only once. J is TRBJ2-2 and V is TRBV5-4, with TRBD2 matching 7 bases. V lost 3 bases, J lost 3 bases, and 8 bases stayed unmatched. Germline V lookup: CDR1 SGHNT, CDR2 YYREEE (reference sequence). This CDR3 region has 16 residues. The CDR3 coding sequence is TGTGCCAGCAGCTCACGGGGCGGGAGCGACACCGGGGAGCTGTTTTTT. Its translation is CASSSRGGSDTGELFF.

V and J are TRBV6-5 and TRBJ2-7, with D possibly being TRBD1 (5 bases). Trimming cost V 2 bases and J 2 bases, with 10 bases left between them. The CDR3 has 14 residues. Germline CDR1 MNHEY, CDR2 SVGAGI. The chain's CDR3 is CASSYDRLTYEQYF. CDR3 nucleotides: TGTGCCAGCAGTTACGACAGATTAACCTACGAGCAGTACTTC.

This chain connects TRBV14 to TRBJ2-7, with 8 bases fitting TRBD1. V shed 2 bases, J shed 9 bases, and the junction held 12 bases outside the gene matches. The CDR3 sequence is 15 residues long. Germline V gene sequence: CDR1 SGHDN, CDR2 FVKESK. The CDR3 here is CASSQPGTGGLVQYF. The DNA of the CDR3 is TGTGCCAGCAGCCAACCTGGGACAGGAGGTTTGGTGCAGTACTTC.

The chain carries TRBV5-1 and TRBJ2-3; a weak D match, TRBD2 (5 bases). Germline V gives CDR1 SGHRS, CDR2 YFSETQ. Trimming stripped 1 base from V and 3 bases from J, with 9 bases between. The CDR3 covers 14 residues. This CDR3 is CASSLRAGTDTQYF. In DNA, the CDR3 is TGCGCCAGCAGCTTGCGGGCGGGTACAGATACGCAGTATTTT.

The chain is built from TRBV5-4 and TRBJ1-3; D gene ambiguous. Germline loops: CDR1 SGHNT, CDR2 YYREEE (reference sequence). The CDR3 spans 16 residues. The germline V and J ends were trimmed by 2 bases and 0 bases, with 12 bases remaining between them. DNA for the CDR3: TGTGCCAGCAGCTTAGCGACTCATCGCTCTGGAAACACCATATATTTT. Protein: CASSLATHRSGNTIYF.

The chain carries TRBV5-6 and TRBJ2-2; a possible D gene is TRBD2 (6 bases). Deletions cut 3 bases from V and 0 bases from J, with 6 bases between. This CDR3 has 14 amino acids. Germline CDR1 reads SGHDT; CDR2 reads YYEEEE. The CDR3 reads CASSWGANTGELFF. CDR3 in DNA: TGTGCCAGCAGCTGGGGGGCGAACACCGGGGAGCTGTTTTTT.

This chain joins TRBV5-1 and TRBJ1-1, with TRBD1 identical over 8 bases. V trimming: 4 bases; J trimming: 1 base; junction bases outside the gene matches: 6. CDR1 is SGHRS and CDR2 is YFSETQ in the germline V gene. The CDR3 loop spans 15 amino acids. The CDR3 protein is CASSIGTGRNTEAFF. In DNA, the CDR3 is TGCGCCAGCAGCATTGGGACAGGACGGAACACTGAAGCTTTCTTT.

In this sample, this clone turned up once. V gene TRBV4-2 combines with J gene TRBJ2-1, with D maybe TRBD2 (6 bases). The V gene's germline CDR1 is LGHNA and CDR2 YNFKEQ. This CDR3 has 17 residues. V lost 0 bases and J lost 0, with 12 bases in between. The CDR3 DNA is TGTGCCAGCAGCCAAGAGAAGGTAGCGGCCTCCTACAATGAGCAGTTCTTC. Encoded protein: CASSQEKVAASYNEQFF.

The chain links TRBV5-4 to TRBJ1-1, with D possibly being TRBD1 (5 bases). V was clipped by 2 bases and J by 5 bases, with 25 bases between them. This CDR3 has 18 amino acids. Germline assignment: CDR1 SGHNT and CDR2 YYREEE (reference sequence). In DNA form, the CDR3 reads TGTGCCAGCAGCTTCAGGCTCTTCGTCCCAGGGCGACCGACTGAAGCTTTCTTT. Residues: CASSFRLFVPGRPTEAFF.

V usage is TRBV4-1 and J usage is TRBJ1-5, with 7 nucleotides matching TRBD1. The germline gives CDR1 MGHRA, CDR2 YSYEKL. The V segment lost 3 bases and the J segment 4 bases; nucleotides outside the gene matches: 15. This CDR3 has 18 amino acids. The DNA of the CDR3 is TGCGCCAGCAGCCACCCGGGACAGAGATTTGACCTAAATCAGCCCCAGCATTTT. Its translation: CASSHPGQRFDLNQPQHF.

Notes on this clone: This sample includes further DNA sequences coding for the same CDR3. The chain recombines TRBV28 with TRBJ2-3; perhaps TRBD1 as D (5 bases). The germline V gene encodes CDR1 MDHEN and CDR2 SYDVKM. The V and J ends lost 6 bases and 4 bases respectively, with 5 bases between them. The CDR3 spans 11 residues. The CDR3 region is CASRGPDTQYF. Here the CDR3 DNA reads TGTGCCAGCAGGGGGCCAGATACGCAGTATTTT. The variable domain in full, with the rest retrieved from reference TRBV28 and TRBJ2-3, is DVKVTQSSRYLVKRTGEKVFLECVQDMDHENMFWYRQDPGLGLRLIYFSYDVKMKEKGDIPEGYSVSREKKERFSLILESASTNQTSMYLCASRGPDTQYFGPGTRLTVL.

V gene TRBV7-2 combines with J gene TRBJ2-7; D gene uncertain. The CDR3 is 14 amino acids. Trimming removed 1 base at V and 4 bases at J, with 11 bases between. Germline V lookup: CDR1 SGHTA, CDR2 FQGNSA. The CDR3 DNA reads as TGTGCCAGCAGCTTAGAGGCGAGGTTTTACGAGCAGTACTTC. Protein sequence: CASSLEARFYEQYF.

The chain has TRBV4-1 and TRBJ2-1, with D hard to call. The CDR3 consists of 15 residues. Germline V gives CDR1 MGHRA, CDR2 YSYEKL. V lost 0 bases to trimming and J lost 6 bases, with 12 bases between them. CDR3 sequence reads: CASSQDLRVSNEQFF. DNA for the CDR3: TGCGCCAGCAGCCAAGACCTTCGTGTCAGCAATGAGCAGTTCTTC.

J is TRBJ1-1 and V is TRBV29-1, with 8 bases matching TRBD1. J was trimmed by 2 bases and V by 7 bases; bases with no gene match: 6. Germline assignment: CDR1 SQVTM and CDR2 ANQGSEA. CDR3 length: 13 residues. Written as DNA, the CDR3 is TGCAGCGCCACCGACAGGGGTAACACTGAAGCTTTCTTT. Protein sequence: CSATDRGNTEAFF.

This sequence joins TRBV5-1 and TRBJ2-7, with D uncertain. V was pared by 3 bases and J by 4 bases, with 17 bases between. The length of the CDR3 is 15 residues. Germline CDR1 and CDR2: SGHRS and YFSETQ. The CDR3 bases are TGCGCCAGCAGCTCGACGATCGCGGATACTTACGAGCAGTACTTC. Its protein is CASSSTIADTYEQYF.

This clone was detected once. CDR3 sequence (DNA): TGCGCCAGCGGGGGGGGGACCACTGAAGCTTTCTTT. Translated, it gives CASGGGTTEAFF. The V gene is TRBV4-1, the J gene TRBJ1-1; a weak D match, TRBD1 (5 bases). V was trimmed by 8 bases and J by 4 bases, leaving 11 bases between them. The CDR3 loop spans 12 amino acids. Germline CDR1 and CDR2: MGHRA and YSYEKL.

This chain joins TRBV11-3 and TRBJ2-7; D perhaps matches TRBD2 (6 bases). The V gene lost 2 bases and the J gene lost 7 bases, with 15 bases spanning the gap. Germline V gene lookup returns CDR1 SGHNT and CDR2 YENEEA. The CDR3 is 14 residues long. As DNA, the CDR3 is TGTGCCAGCAGCTTATGGGCTGGGGCGGGGGAGCAGTACTTC. Translated: CASSLWAGAGEQYF.

This CDR3 reads CASSQRTVQETQYF. CDR3 bases: TGTGCCAGCAGCCAACGGACAGTCCAAGAGACCCAGTACTTC. V usage is TRBV7-9 and J usage is TRBJ2-5; tentative D call: TRBD1 (6 bases). V lost 5 bases to trimming and J lost 1 base, with 11 bases between them. The CDR3 is 14 residues long. Germline-derived CDR1 and CDR2 are SEHNR and FQNEAQ (reference sequence).

This chain links TRBV5-4 with TRBJ2-7, with TRBD1 matching 11 bases. This CDR3 spans 15 amino acids. The germline CDR1 and CDR2 sequences are SGHNT and YYREEE (reference sequence). The V segment lost 2 bases and the J segment 1 base; nucleotides outside the gene matches: 2. This CDR3 is CASSFGDRGSYEQYF. CDR3 DNA: TGTGCCAGCAGCTTCGGGGACAGGGGGTCCTACGAGCAGTACTTC.

The chain is built from TRBV15 and TRBJ2-7; D is undetermined. This CDR3 comprises 13 residues. Germline CDR1 is LNHNV and CDR2 is YYDKDF (reference sequence). V lost 0 bases to trimming and J lost 5 bases, with 8 bases between them. CDR3 protein: CATSRDLSHEQYF. As DNA, the CDR3 is TGTGCCACCAGCAGAGATCTTTCCCACGAGCAGTACTTC.

The rearrangement joins TRBV6-4 to TRBJ1-4; perhaps TRBD1 as D (5 bases). Germline values: CDR1 MRHNA, CDR2 SNTAGT. CDR3 length: 14 amino acids. The V end lost 6 bases, the J end lost 7 bases, and 15 bases lay between the germline ends. The CDR3 spells CASRPGPEGEKLFF. Written as DNA, the CDR3 is TGTGCCAGCAGACCGGGACCGGAGGGTGAAAAACTGTTTTTT.

This chain uses TRBV7-6 with TRBJ2-7; 9 nucleotides match TRBD1. V trimming: 4 bases; J trimming: 0 bases; junction bases outside the gene matches: 7. CDR1 SGHVS and CDR2 FNYEAQ come from the germline V gene. This CDR3 region has 16 residues. The CDR3 coding sequence is TGTGCCAGCAGCTCAACAGGGGGCCGGTTCTCCTACGAGCAGTACTTC. Encoded protein: CASSSTGGRFSYEQYF.

V is TRBV2 and J is TRBJ2-5, with a tentative D call TRBD2 (6 bases). Trimming stripped 3 bases from V and 5 bases from J, with 13 bases between. Germline-derived CDR1 and CDR2 are SNHLY and FYNNEI. This CDR3 region has 14 residues. CDR3 loop: CASSDGRGLETQYF. The CDR3 DNA is TGTGCCAGCAGTGATGGTCGGGGGTTGGAGACCCAGTACTTC.

This chain uses TRBV25-1 with TRBJ2-6; D possibly corresponds to TRBD1 (5 bases). The CDR3 is 17 residues long. CDR1 is MGHDK, CDR2 SYGVNS, per germline. The V end lost 6 bases, the J end lost 4 bases, and 19 bases lay between the germline ends. The DNA for the CDR3 is TGTGCCAGCAGCTGGGGCGGAGCGCCATCGGGGGCCAACGTCCTGACTTTC. Translated, it gives CASSWGGAPSGANVLTF. Complete variable domain (other parts from reference TRBV25-1 and TRBJ2-6): EADIYQTPRYLVIGTGKKITLECSQTMGHDKMYWYQQDPGMELHLIHYSYGVNSTEKGDLSSESTVSRIRTEHFPLTLESARPSHTSQYLCASSWGGAPSGANVLTFGAGSRLTVL.

This clone was recorded once. The genes are TRBV7-9 and TRBJ1-4, with D unresolved. CDR1 is SEHNR, CDR2 FQNEAQ, per germline (reference sequence). The CDR3 sequence is 14 residues long. Trimming left V 2 bases short and J 7 bases short, with 11 bases between. CDR3 residues: CASSLRREGEKLFF. In nucleotides, the CDR3 is TGTGCCAGCAGCTTAAGGAGGGAGGGTGAAAAACTGTTTTTT.

The chain couples TRBV5-4 to TRBJ2-7; 8 bases align to TRBD2. V dropped 2 bases and J dropped 3; count of bases not matched to a gene: 7. Per germline, CDR1 SGHNT and CDR2 YYREEE (reference sequence). CDR3 length: 15 residues. The CDR3 loop is CASSFGSGSNYEQYF. CDR3 bases: TGTGCCAGCAGCTTCGGAAGCGGGAGTAACTACGAGCAGTACTTC.

This clone was found once. The chain carries TRBV28 and TRBJ1-1, with 7 bases identical to TRBD1. The CDR3 sequence is 12 residues long. Germline V gene sequence: CDR1 MDHEN, CDR2 SYDVKM. The CDR3 nucleotides read TGTTTCGCACAGGGGTCGGCCACTGAAGCTTTCTTT. Translated, it gives CFAQGSATEAFF.